This TCR beta chain was documented in a study of cytotoxic CD8 clonotypes in ibrutinib-treated CLL. A 1 in 200,000 to 1 in 1 million T cell depth was the sequencing target. Data came from immunoSEQ multiplex PCR; TCRdb stores just in-frame clones and leaves some out. Here the sample spans 250,000 or so clones, less than 75% being singletons. A remark on this clone: Other nucleotide sequences in the sample specify the same CDR3.

The length of the CDR3 is 15 residues. The germline V gene encodes CDR1 SGDLS and CDR2 YYNGEE. V lost 4 bases to trimming and J lost 4 bases; unmatched junction nucleotides: 6. Sequencing was performed on PBMCs, taken after 24 months of ibrutinib treatment. The V call is TRBV9, the J call TRBJ2-3; the match to TRBD2 covers 10 bases. The clonotype was recovered from a human donor with chronic lymphocytic leukemia. The CDR3 bases are TGTGCCAGCAGCTCTAGCGGGAGAGGAGCAGATACGCAGTATTTT. It translates to CASSSSGRGADTQYF.